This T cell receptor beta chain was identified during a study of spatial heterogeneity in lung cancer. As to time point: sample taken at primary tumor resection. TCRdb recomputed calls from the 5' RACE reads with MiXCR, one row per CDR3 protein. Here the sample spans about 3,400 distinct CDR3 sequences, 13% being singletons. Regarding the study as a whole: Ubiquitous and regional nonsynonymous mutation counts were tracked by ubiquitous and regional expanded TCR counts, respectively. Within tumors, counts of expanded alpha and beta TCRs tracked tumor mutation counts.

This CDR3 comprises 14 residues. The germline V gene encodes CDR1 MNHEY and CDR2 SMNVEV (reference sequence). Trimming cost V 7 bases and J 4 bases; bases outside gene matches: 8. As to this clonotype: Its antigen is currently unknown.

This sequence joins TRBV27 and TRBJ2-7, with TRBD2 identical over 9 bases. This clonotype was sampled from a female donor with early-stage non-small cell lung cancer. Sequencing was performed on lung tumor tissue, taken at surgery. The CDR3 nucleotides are TGTGCCAGCACCAGGACTAGCGCCTCATACGAGCAGTACTTC. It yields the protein CASTRTSASYEQYF.